The subject of this entry is one T cell receptor beta chain. Its cognate antigen has yet to be identified. Possible read error: a much larger clone is one base away. The CDR3 contains 13 residues, cysteine and phenylalanine counted. CDR3 DNA only is kept here, 39 bases in frame from base 1. The germline V gene provides CDR1 SGHRS and CDR2 YFSETQ. This sample stems from a study of CD8+CD57+ T cells in acquired aplastic anemia (dated by TCRdb to between 2017 and 2018). Background for the entire study: A mean of about 3 ug of DNA, ranging from roughly 0.17 to 30 ug, was extracted from sorted CD4+ and CD8+ cells. CD8+CD57+ expansion was defined as a frequency above the mean frequency observed in healthy subjects.

Profiling of TCR beta VDJ combinations and CDR3 sequences used genomic DNA as the template. An Illumina HiSeq 2000 was the platform used for TCR repertoire sequencing. The study's processing was this. Repertoires were assessed using TRBV/TRBJ rearrangement plots, CDR3 size and DJ length profiles, and Simpson's diversity index. The most abundant DNA sequence in the deep sequencing data was defined as the immunodominant clone. CDR3 amino acid sequences were screened for sharing across subjects and compared with published repertoires and the VDJdb database. In TCRdb, the public reads were trimmed at Q25 with fastp and aligned with MiXCR, with productive beta chains retained. A single entry per CDR3 protein holds the most common genes and DNA from its merged rows. TCRdb's processing, not the authors', yielded these V and J calls. This sample holds 120,000 or so distinct CDR3 sequences; almost 40% were observed only once. The ten largest clones represent roughly 2.7% of the sample.

Patients chosen for sequencing had shown expansion of CD8+CD57+ cells by flow cytometry. Severe acquired aplastic anemia was diagnosed in all patients according to International Study of Aplastic Anemia and Agranulocytosis and Camitta criteria. No patient had received any therapy when blood was sampled. TCR repertoires of sorted CD4+ and CD8+ blood T cells from severe aplastic anemia patients and healthy subjects were deep-sequenced in the study. Patients were enrolled under clinicaltrials.gov protocols 00001620, 01623167, 00001397, 00071045, 00081523 and 00961064 in the USA. Ficoll-Paque density gradient centrifugation was used to isolate peripheral blood mononuclear cells. Before DNA was extracted, CD4+ and CD8+ T cells were sorted using either FACS or magnetic beads. The study at large found these results: No significant difference in CD8+ Simpson's diversity was found between patients and healthy controls (P=0.060). Around 30 CD8+ CDR3 sequences were found to be shared between patients and controls, but these sequences appeared to be highly expressed in patients and within the immunodominant clones of the patients.

The sequenced sample consisted of sorted CD4+, CD8+, or CD8+CD57+ T cells (not recorded which) from PBMCs. The receptor's source is a human donor with aplastic anemia. The rearrangement combines TRBV5-1 with TRBJ1-1, and the D gene may be TRBD1, 5 bases matching. The DNA sequence is as follows: TGCGCCAGCAGCCGGGACCTAAACACTGGAGCTTTCTTT. This is translated as CASSRDLNTGAFF.